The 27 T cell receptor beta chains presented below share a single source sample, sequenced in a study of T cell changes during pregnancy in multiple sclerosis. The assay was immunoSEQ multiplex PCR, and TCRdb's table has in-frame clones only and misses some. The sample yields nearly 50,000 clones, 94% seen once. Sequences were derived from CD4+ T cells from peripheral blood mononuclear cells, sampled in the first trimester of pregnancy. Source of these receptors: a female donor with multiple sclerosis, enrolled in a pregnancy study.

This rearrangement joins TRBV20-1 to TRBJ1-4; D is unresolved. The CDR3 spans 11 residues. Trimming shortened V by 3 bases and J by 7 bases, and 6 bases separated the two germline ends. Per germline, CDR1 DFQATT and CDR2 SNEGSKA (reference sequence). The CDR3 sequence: CSASEGEKLFF. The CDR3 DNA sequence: TGCAGTGCTAGTGAGGGTGAAAAACTGTTTTTT.

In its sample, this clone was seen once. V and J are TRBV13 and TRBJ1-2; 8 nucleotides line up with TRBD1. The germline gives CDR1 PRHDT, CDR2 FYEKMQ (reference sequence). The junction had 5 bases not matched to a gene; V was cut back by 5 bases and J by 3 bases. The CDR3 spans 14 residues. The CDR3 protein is CASSPMTGDYGYTF. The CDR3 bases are TGTGCCAGCAGCCCGATGACAGGGGACTATGGCTACACCTTC.

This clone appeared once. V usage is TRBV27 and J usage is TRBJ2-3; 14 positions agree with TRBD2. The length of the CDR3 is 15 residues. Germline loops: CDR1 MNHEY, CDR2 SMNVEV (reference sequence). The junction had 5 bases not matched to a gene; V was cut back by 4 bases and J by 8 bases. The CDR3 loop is CASSSGLAGGTTQYF. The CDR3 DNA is TGTGCCAGCAGTTCCGGACTAGCGGGGGGAACTACGCAGTATTTT.

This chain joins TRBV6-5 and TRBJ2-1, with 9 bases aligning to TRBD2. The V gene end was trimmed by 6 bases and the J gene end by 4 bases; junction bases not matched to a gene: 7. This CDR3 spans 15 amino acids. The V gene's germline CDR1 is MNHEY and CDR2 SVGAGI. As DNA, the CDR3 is TGTGCCAGCAGCCCAAGCGGGGGGCCGTACAATGAGCAGTTCTTC. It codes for CASSPSGGPYNEQFF.

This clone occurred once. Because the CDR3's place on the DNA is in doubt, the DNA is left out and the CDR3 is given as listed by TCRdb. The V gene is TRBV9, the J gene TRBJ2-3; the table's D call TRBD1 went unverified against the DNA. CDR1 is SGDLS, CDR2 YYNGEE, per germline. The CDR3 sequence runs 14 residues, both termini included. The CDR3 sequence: CASSFGQGPDTQYF.

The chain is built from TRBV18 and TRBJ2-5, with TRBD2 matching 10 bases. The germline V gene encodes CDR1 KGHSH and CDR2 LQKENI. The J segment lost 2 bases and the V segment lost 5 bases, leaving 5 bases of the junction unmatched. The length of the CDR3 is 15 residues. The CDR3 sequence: CASSLAGGLQETQYF. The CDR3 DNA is TGTGCCAGCTCATTAGCGGGGGGCCTACAAGAGACCCAGTACTTC. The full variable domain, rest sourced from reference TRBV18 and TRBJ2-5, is NAGVMQNPRHLVRRRGQEARLRCSPMKGHSHVYWYRQLPEEGLKFMVYLQKENIIDESGMPKERFSAEFPKEGPSILRIQQVVRGDSAAYFCASSLAGGLQETQYFGPGTRLLVL.

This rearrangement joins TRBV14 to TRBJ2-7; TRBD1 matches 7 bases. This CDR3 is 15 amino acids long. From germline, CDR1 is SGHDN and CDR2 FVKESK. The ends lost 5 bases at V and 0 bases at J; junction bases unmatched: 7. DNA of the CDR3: TGTGCCAGCAGCATCCGACAGGGTACCTCCTACGAGCAGTACTTC. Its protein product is CASSIRQGTSYEQYF. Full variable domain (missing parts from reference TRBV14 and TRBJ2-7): EAGVTQFPSHSVIEKGQTVTLRCDPISGHDNLYWYRRVMGKEIKFLLHFVKESKQDESGMPNNRFLAERTGGTYSTLKVQPAELEDSGVYFCASSIRQGTSYEQYFGPGTRLTVT.

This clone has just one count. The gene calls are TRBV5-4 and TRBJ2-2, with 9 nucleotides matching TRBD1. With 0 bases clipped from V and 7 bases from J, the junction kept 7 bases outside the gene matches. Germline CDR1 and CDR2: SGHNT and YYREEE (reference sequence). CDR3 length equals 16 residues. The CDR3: CASSLGRTGVGGELFF. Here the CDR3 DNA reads TGTGCCAGCAGCTTGGGCCGGACAGGGGTTGGCGGGGAGCTGTTTTTT.

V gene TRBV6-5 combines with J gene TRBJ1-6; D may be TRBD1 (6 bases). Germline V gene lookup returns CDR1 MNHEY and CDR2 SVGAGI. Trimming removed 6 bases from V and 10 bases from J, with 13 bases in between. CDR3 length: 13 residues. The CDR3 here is CASSQGRGSPLHF. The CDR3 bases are TGTGCCAGCAGCCAGGGGCGGGGGTCACCCCTCCACTTT.

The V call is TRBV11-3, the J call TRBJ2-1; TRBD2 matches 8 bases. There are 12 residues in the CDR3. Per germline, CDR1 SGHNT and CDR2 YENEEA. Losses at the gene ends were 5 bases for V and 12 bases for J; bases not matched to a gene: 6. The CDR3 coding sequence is TGTGCCAGCAGCGCGGGACTAGAGGTGCAGTTCTTC. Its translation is CASSAGLEVQFF. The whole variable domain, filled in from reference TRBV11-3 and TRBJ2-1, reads EAGVVQSPRYKIIEKKQPVAFWCNPISGHNTLYWYLQNLGQGPELLIRYENEEAVDDSQLPKDRFSAERLKGVDSTLKIQPAELGDSAVYLCASSAGLEVQFFGPGTRLTVL.

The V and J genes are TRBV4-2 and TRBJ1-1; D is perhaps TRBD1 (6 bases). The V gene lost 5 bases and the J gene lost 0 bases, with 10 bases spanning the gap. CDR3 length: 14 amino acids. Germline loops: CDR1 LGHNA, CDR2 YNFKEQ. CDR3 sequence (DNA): TGTGCCAGCAGCTTACAGGGAGTGAACACTGAAGCTTTCTTT. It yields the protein CASSLQGVNTEAFF.

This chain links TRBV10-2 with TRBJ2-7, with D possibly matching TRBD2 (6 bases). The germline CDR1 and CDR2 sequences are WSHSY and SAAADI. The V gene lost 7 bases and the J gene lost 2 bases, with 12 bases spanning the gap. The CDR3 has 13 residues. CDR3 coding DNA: TGCGCCAGCACCCCGGGGGACGCCTACGAGCAGTACTTC. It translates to CASTPGDAYEQYF.

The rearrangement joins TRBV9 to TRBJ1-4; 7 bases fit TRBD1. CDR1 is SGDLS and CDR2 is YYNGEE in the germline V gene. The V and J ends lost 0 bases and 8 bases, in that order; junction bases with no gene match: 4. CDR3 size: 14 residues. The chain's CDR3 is CASSVAPDREKLFF. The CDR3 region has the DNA TGTGCCAGCAGCGTAGCCCCGGACAGGGAAAAACTGTTTTTT.

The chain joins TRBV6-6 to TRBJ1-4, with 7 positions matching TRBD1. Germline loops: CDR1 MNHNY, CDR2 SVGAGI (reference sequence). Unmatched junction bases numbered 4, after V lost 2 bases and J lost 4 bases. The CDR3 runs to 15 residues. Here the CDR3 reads CASSYPGTDNEKLFF. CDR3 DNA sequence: TGTGCCAGCAGTTACCCAGGGACAGATAATGAAAAACTGTTTTTT.

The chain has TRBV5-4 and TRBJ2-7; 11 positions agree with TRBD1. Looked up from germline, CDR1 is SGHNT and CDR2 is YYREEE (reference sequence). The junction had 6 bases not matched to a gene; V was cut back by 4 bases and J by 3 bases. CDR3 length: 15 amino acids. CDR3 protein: CASSLPGTGGYEQYF. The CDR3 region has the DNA TGTGCCAGCAGCCTGCCCGGGACAGGGGGCTACGAGCAGTACTTC.

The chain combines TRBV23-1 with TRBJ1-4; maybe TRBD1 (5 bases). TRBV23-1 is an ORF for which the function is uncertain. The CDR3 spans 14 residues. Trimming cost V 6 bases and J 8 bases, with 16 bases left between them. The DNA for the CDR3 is TGCGCCAGCAGCAGGATCGGGGGAGAGGAAAAACTGTTTTTT. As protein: CASSRIGGEEKLFF.

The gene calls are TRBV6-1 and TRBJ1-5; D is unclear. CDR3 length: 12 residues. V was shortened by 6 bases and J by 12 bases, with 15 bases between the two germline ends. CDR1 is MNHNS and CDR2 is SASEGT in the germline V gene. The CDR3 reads CASSRSISDQHF. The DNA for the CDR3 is TGTGCCAGCAGCCGATCAATCAGCGACCAGCATTTT.

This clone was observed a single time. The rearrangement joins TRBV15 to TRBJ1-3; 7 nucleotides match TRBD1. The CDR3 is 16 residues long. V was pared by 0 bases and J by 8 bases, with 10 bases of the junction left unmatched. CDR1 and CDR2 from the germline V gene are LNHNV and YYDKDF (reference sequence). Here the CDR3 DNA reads TGTGCCACCAGCAGAGATCCCACAGGGGTAGGGGACACCATATATTTT. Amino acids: CATSRDPTGVGDTIYF.

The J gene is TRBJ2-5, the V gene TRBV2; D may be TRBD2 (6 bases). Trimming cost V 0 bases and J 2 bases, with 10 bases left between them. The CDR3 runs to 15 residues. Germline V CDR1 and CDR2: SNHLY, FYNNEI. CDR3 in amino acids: CASSEALAGQETQYF. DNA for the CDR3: TGTGCCAGCAGTGAAGCGCTTGCGGGGCAAGAGACCCAGTACTTC.

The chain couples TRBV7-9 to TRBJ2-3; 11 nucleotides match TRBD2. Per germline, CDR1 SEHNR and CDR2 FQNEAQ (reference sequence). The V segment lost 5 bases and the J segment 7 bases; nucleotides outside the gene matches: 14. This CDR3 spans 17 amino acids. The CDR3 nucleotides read TGTGCCAGCAGCCCAAATATGCTAGCGGGGGGTGTGAATACGCAGTATTTT. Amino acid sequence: CASSPNMLAGGVNTQYF. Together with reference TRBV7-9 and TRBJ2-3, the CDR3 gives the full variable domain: DTGVSQNPRHKITKRGQNVTFRCDPISEHNRLYWYRQTLGQGPEFLTYFQNEAQLEKSRLLSDRFSAERPKGSFSTLEIQRTEQGDSAMYLCASSPNMLAGGVNTQYFGPGTRLTVL.

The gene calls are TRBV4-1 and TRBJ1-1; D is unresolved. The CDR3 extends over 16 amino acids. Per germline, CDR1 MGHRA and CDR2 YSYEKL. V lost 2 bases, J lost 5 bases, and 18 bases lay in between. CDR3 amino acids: CASSQPWSVGPTEAFF. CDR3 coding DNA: TGCGCCAGCAGCCAACCGTGGTCTGTTGGCCCGACTGAAGCTTTCTTT.

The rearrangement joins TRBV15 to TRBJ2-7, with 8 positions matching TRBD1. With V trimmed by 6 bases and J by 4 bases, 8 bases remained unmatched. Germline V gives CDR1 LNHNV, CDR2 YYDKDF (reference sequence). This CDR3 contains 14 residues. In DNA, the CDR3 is TGTGCCACCAGTACAATGGACAGGGAATACGAGCAGTACTTC. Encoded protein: CATSTMDREYEQYF.

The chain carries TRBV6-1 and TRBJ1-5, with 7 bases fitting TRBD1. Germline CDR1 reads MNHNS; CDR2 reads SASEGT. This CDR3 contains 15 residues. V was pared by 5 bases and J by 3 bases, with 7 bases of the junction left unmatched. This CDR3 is CASSFGDSDNQPQHF. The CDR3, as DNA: TGTGCCAGCAGTTTCGGGGACAGTGACAATCAGCCCCAGCATTTT.

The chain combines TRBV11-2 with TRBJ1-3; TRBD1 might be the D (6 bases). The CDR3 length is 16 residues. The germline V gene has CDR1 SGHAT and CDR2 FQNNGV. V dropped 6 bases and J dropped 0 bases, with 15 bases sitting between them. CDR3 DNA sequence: TGTGCCAGCAGAACACAGGGCCCAAGCTCTGGAAACACCATATATTTT. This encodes CASRTQGPSSGNTIYF.

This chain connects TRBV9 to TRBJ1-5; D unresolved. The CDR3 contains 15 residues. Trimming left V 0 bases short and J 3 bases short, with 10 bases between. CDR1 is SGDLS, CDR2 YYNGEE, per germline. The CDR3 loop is CASSVESGLNQPQHF. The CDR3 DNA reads TGTGCCAGCAGCGTAGAGTCAGGACTCAATCAGCCCCAGCATTTT.

The CDR3 DNA reads as TGTGCCAGCAGAAACCAATTGGCGGGAGGGGGAGAAAACATTCAGTACTTC. Translating gives CASRNQLAGGGENIQYF. This sequence joins TRBV11-2 and TRBJ2-4, with 9 bases lining up with TRBD2. In germline, CDR1 is SGHAT, CDR2 FQNNGV. V lost 6 bases, J lost 5 bases, and 14 bases stayed unmatched. The CDR3 is made up of 17 amino acids.

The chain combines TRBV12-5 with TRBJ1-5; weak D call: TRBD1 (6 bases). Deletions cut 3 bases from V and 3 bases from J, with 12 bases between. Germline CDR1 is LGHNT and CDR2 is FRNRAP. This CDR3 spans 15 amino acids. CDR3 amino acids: CASGFMDRSNQPQHF. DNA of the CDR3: TGTGCTAGTGGTTTTATGGACAGATCCAATCAGCCCCAGCATTTT. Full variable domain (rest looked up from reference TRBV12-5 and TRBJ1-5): DARVTQTPRHKVTEMGQEVTMRCQPILGHNTVFWYRQTMMQGLELLAYFRNRAPLDDSGMPKDRFSAEMPDATLATLKIQPSEPRDSAVYFCASGFMDRSNQPQHFGDGTRLSIL.